This entry lists 31 T cell receptor beta chains sequenced from one sample in a study of blood T cell repertoires in COVID-19. The repertoire was sequenced with immunoSEQ multiplex PCR; TCRdb's copy has only in-frame clones and lacks some. The profile shows 200,000 to 300,000 clones, less than 90% of them singletons. Sequenced: peripheral blood. The receptors derive from a man in his 60s who had recovered from COVID-19.

V is TRBV5-1 and J is TRBJ2-1; TRBD2 matches at 10 bases. Per the germline V gene, CDR1 is SGHRS and CDR2 is YFSETQ. V was pared by 2 bases and J by 5 bases, with 4 bases of the junction left unmatched. The CDR3 length is 15 residues. CDR3: CASSFERGGDNEQFF. CDR3 bases: TGCGCCAGCAGCTTCGAGCGGGGGGGCGACAATGAGCAGTTCTTC.

This sequence joins TRBV13 and TRBJ2-5, with 13 bases aligning to TRBD2. Unmatched junction bases numbered 9, after V lost 4 bases and J lost 4 bases. The V gene's germline CDR1 is PRHDT and CDR2 FYEKMQ (reference sequence). The CDR3 length is 17 residues. In DNA, the CDR3 is TGTGCCAGCAGCTCCCGGACTAGCGGGGGCTGGGGAGAGACCCAGTACTTC. It encodes CASSSRTSGGWGETQYF.

With respect to this clone: At one of its ends the junction is not consistent with the germline gene, which may arise from a read error. V gene TRBV7-7 combines with J gene TRBJ2-5, with a possible D match to TRBD2 (5 bases). Germline-derived CDR1 and CDR2 are SSHAT and FNYEAQ (reference sequence). This CDR3 has 15 residues. The DNA of the CDR3 is TGTGCTAGCAGCGATTTAGGACTGTTACAAGAGACCCAGTACTTC. It encodes CASSDLGLLQETQYF. Looking up the rest from reference TRBV7-7 and TRBJ2-5 gives the full variable domain: GAGVSQSPRYKVTKRGQDVTLRCDPISSHATLYWYQQALGQGPEFLTYFNYEAQPDKSGLPSDRFSAERPEGSISTLTIQRTEQRDSAMYRCASSDLGLLQETQYFGPGTRLLVL.

This clone was observed a single time. The chain is built from TRBV7-2 and TRBJ2-7, with 9 bases that match TRBD1. The germline CDR1 and CDR2 sequences are SGHTA and FQGNSA. Trimming removed 6 bases from V and 3 bases from J; junction bases left unmatched: 15. This CDR3 is 17 amino acids long. The CDR3 DNA sequence: TGTGCCAGCAGGGTGGGATCAACAGGGGGCTTTTTCTACGAGCAGTACTTC. This sequence encodes CASRVGSTGGFFYEQYF.

The chain joins TRBV5-4 to TRBJ2-2, with 9 positions matching TRBD2. The J segment lost 7 bases and the V segment lost 1 base, leaving 8 bases of the junction unmatched. This CDR3 is built from 16 residues. The germline V gene has CDR1 SGHNT and CDR2 YYREEE (reference sequence). This CDR3 is CASSLNLRGGGGELFF. The CDR3 bases are TGTGCCAGCAGCTTGAATTTGCGGGGGGGCGGCGGGGAGCTGTTTTTT.

The J gene is TRBJ2-3, the V gene TRBV5-1; a weak D match, TRBD2 (6 bases). CDR1 is SGHRS, CDR2 YFSETQ, per germline. V shed 6 bases and J shed 2 bases, with 13 bases lying between them. CDR3 size: 14 residues. CDR3 region: CASTTDYPTDTQYF. CDR3 in DNA: TGCGCCAGCACCACGGACTACCCCACAGATACGCAGTATTTT.

The J gene is TRBJ1-2, the V gene TRBV18, with 10 bases fitting TRBD1. The CDR3 runs 15 residues. J was trimmed by 0 bases and V by 3 bases; bases with no gene match: 1. The germline gives CDR1 KGHSH, CDR2 LQKENI. The CDR3 is CASSPGTGANYGYTF. CDR3 sequence (DNA): TGTGCCAGCTCACCTGGGACAGGGGCTAACTATGGCTACACCTTC.

This rearrangement joins TRBV5-1 to TRBJ1-2; the match to TRBD1 covers 8 bases. From germline, CDR1 is SGHRS and CDR2 YFSETQ. The CDR3 sequence is 16 residues long. V trimming: 4 bases; J trimming: 6 bases; junction bases outside the gene matches: 14. The CDR3 nucleotides read TGCGCCAGCAGCACCACTACCGGGACAGGAGGCCATGGCTACACCTTC. It specifies CASSTTTGTGGHGYTF.

The CDR3 DNA sequence: TGTGCCAGCAGTTACCCGAGACTAGCGGGGGACAATGAGCAGTTCTTC. Its protein is CASSYPRLAGDNEQFF. The rearrangement joins TRBV6-2 or TRBV6-3 to TRBJ2-1; 12 bases agree with TRBD2. J gave up 5 bases and V 2 bases, and 4 bases lay outside the gene matches. This CDR3 spans 16 amino acids. Germline CDR1 MNHEY, CDR2 SVGEGT.

As DNA, the CDR3 is TGTGCCATCAAGGGACAGGGCTACGAGCAGTACTTC. As protein: CAIKGQGYEQYF. The V gene is TRBV7-8, the J gene TRBJ2-7, with TRBD1 matching 9 bases. CDR1 and CDR2 (germline): SGHVS, FQNEAQ. The CDR3 runs 12 residues. Trimming took 10 bases from V and 3 from J; bases not matched to a gene: 4.

The chain couples TRBV6-1 to TRBJ2-7, with D maybe TRBD1 (5 bases). With 1 base removed from V and 9 bases from J, the gap between germline ends came to 16 bases. The CDR3 consists of 14 residues. Germline V gene sequence: CDR1 MNHNS, CDR2 SASEGT. The CDR3 region has the DNA TGTGCCAGCAGTGAAGGGCCAATCCCTAGGGGGCAGTACTTC. Residues: CASSEGPIPRGQYF.

The genes are TRBV10-1 and TRBJ1-5; no clear D gene. This CDR3 is built from 12 residues. V lost 7 bases and J 9 bases, leaving 13 bases between the germline ends. Germline lookup yields CDR1 WNHNN and CDR2 SYGVQD (reference sequence). The DNA for the CDR3 is TGCGCCAGCACGGACCGACTATTGCCCCAGCATTTT. It codes for CASTDRLLPQHF.

J is TRBJ2-1 and V is TRBV6-4, with TRBD2 matching over 14 bases. Germline V lookup: CDR1 MRHNA, CDR2 SNTAGT. The CDR3 is made up of 18 amino acids. Losses at the gene ends were 7 bases for V and 3 bases for J; bases not matched to a gene: 11. The CDR3 sequence: CASITPGTSGGNYNEQFF. The CDR3 DNA sequence: TGTGCCAGCATTACCCCCGGGACTAGCGGGGGCAACTACAATGAGCAGTTCTTC.

The CDR3 sequence is CASRAALGRKGDEQFF. DNA for the CDR3: TGCGCCAGCCGAGCGGCCTTAGGGCGGAAGGGTGATGAGCAGTTCTTC. The V gene is TRBV5-1, the J gene TRBJ2-1; tentative D call: TRBD2 (5 bases). The CDR3 runs to 16 residues. Germline-derived CDR1 and CDR2 are SGHRS and YFSETQ. V lost 7 bases and J 8 bases, leaving 25 bases between the germline ends.

V gene TRBV5-1 combines with J gene TRBJ1-5; 9 bases match TRBD1. This CDR3 region has 14 residues. Looked up from germline, CDR1 is SGHRS and CDR2 is YFSETQ. V lost 0 bases, J lost 7 bases, and 2 bases stayed unmatched. This CDR3 reads CASSLGTGEQPQHF. Written as DNA, the CDR3 is TGCGCCAGCAGCTTGGGGACAGGGGAACAGCCCCAGCATTTT.

This sequence joins TRBV20-1 and TRBJ1-2; D call uncertain. The length of the CDR3 is 9 residues. Trimming removed 6 bases at V and 9 bases at J, with 8 bases between. Germline V CDR1 and CDR2: DFQATT, SNEGSKA (reference sequence). The CDR3 region has the DNA TGCAGTGCCCTCGGGAGCTACACCTTC. It is translated as CSALGSYTF.

CDR3 in amino acids: CASSDSPIAGTYNEQFF. CDR3 nucleotides: TGTGCCAGCAGTGACAGCCCTATAGCGGGAACTTACAATGAGCAGTTCTTC. The rearrangement links TRBV6-4 to TRBJ2-1, with TRBD2 identical over 8 bases. V shed 2 bases and J 4 bases; nucleotides not matched to a gene: 10. Germline V CDR1 and CDR2: MRHNA, SNTAGT. This CDR3 has 17 amino acids.

V is TRBV13 and J is TRBJ1-2; TRBD1 agrees at 7 bases. The J segment lost 7 bases and the V segment lost 0 bases, leaving 5 bases of the junction unmatched. CDR1 is PRHDT, CDR2 FYEKMQ, per germline (reference sequence). The CDR3 sequence is 14 residues long. DNA of the CDR3: TGTGCCAGCAGCTTAGGAGACAGGGCGGGTGGCTACACCTTC. As protein: CASSLGDRAGGYTF.

This clone was seen a single time. CDR3 coding DNA: TGCAGCGCCGCGGGACAGATGAACACTGAAGCTTTCTTT. It translates to CSAAGQMNTEAFF. The chain couples TRBV29-1 to TRBJ1-1; TRBD1 agrees at 7 bases. The CDR3 runs to 13 residues. The V gene's germline CDR1 is SQVTM and CDR2 ANQGSEA. The trim removed 7 bases at V and 0 bases at J, leaving 5 bases unmatched.

This chain links TRBV5-1 with TRBJ2-7; 7 bases are shared with TRBD2. The germline V gene has CDR1 SGHRS and CDR2 YFSETQ. V lost 0 bases, J lost 5 bases, and 14 bases stayed unmatched. The CDR3 runs 17 residues. DNA of the CDR3: TGCGCCAGCAGCTTGGGCGCGGGACCCCCGGGAGGTAACGAGCAGTACTTC. It specifies CASSLGAGPPGGNEQYF.

Only one count was recorded for this clone. Relative to the germline gene, one junction end is altered; a read error may explain this. The chain links TRBV11-2 to TRBJ2-3, with 11 bases that match TRBD2. This CDR3 region has 15 residues. The germline V gene encodes CDR1 SGHAT and CDR2 FQNNGV. DNA of the CDR3: TGTGCCAGCAGTTCTCATCCGGGACTAGCGGAGAGCGGGAATTTT. Translation: CASSSHPGLAESGNF. The whole variable domain, filled in from reference TRBV11-2 and TRBJ2-3, reads EAGVAQSPRYKIIEKRQSVAFWCNPISGHATLYWYQQILGQGPKLLIQFQNNGVVDDSQLPKDRFSAERLKGVDSTLKIQPAKLEDSAVYLCASSSHPGLAESGNFGPGTRLTVL.

The chain couples TRBV19 to TRBJ2-3, with a possible D match to TRBD1 (6 bases). The CDR3 is 14 residues long. V shed 4 bases and J shed 6 bases, with 14 bases lying between them. In germline, CDR1 is LNHDA, CDR2 SQIVND (reference sequence). This CDR3 is CASSTDSTSDTQYF. CDR3 in DNA: TGTGCCAGTAGTACGGACAGCACTTCCGATACGCAGTATTTT.

The CDR3, as DNA: TGTGCCAGCAGCCCCCGCCATAATAGTGACGAGCAGTACTTC. Protein sequence: CASSPRHNSDEQYF. This rearrangement joins TRBV7-9 to TRBJ2-7; the D is unclear. The V gene lost 5 bases and the J gene lost 5 bases, with 16 bases spanning the gap. This CDR3 spans 14 amino acids. Germline loops: CDR1 SEHNR, CDR2 FQNEAQ (reference sequence).

This chain's CDR3 is CASSYLGGSTDTQYF. The CDR3 DNA reads TGTGCCAGCAGCTACTTAGGGGGAAGCACAGATACGCAGTATTTT. This rearrangement joins TRBV5-5 to TRBJ2-3, with D possibly being TRBD1 (6 bases). From germline, CDR1 is SGHKS and CDR2 YYEKEE (reference sequence). Between the trimmed V and J ends, which lost 3 bases and 0 bases, there was a span of 11 bases. This CDR3 region has 15 residues. The variable domain in full, with the rest retrieved from reference TRBV5-5 and TRBJ2-3, is DAGVTQSPTHLIKTRGQQVTLRCSPISGHKSVSWYQQVLGQGPQFIFQYYEKEERGRGNFPDRFSARQFPNYSSELNVNALLLGDSALYLCASSYLGGSTDTQYFGPGTRLTVL.

The chain links TRBV7-9 to TRBJ2-5; D gene ambiguous. The germline CDR1 and CDR2 sequences are SEHNR and FQNEAQ (reference sequence). Between the trimmed V and J ends, which lost 0 bases and 6 bases, there was a span of 17 bases. This CDR3 has 16 amino acids. The CDR3 here is CASSLAGGLGDKTQYF. In nucleotides, the CDR3 is TGTGCCAGCAGCTTAGCGGGTGGGCTCGGTGATAAGACCCAGTACTTC.

The rearrangement joins TRBV2 to TRBJ2-2; 9 nucleotides agree with TRBD1. Per germline, CDR1 SNHLY and CDR2 FYNNEI. CDR3 length: 15 amino acids. With V trimmed by 8 bases and J by 4 bases, 8 bases remained unmatched. CDR3 sequence (DNA): TGTGCCAGCGAGGCCGGGACAGGGAGCACCGGGGAGCTGTTTTTT. Amino acid sequence: CASEAGTGSTGELFF.

This clone came up once. The CDR3 is CASSYGVAGYTF. The CDR3 coding sequence is TGTGCCAGCAGTTACGGTGTAGCTGGCTACACCTTC. The rearrangement links TRBV6-2 or TRBV6-3 to TRBJ1-2; D is undetermined. CDR3 size: 12 residues. V was pared by 2 bases and J by 7 bases, with 8 bases between. Germline V gene lookup returns CDR1 MNHEY and CDR2 SVGEGT.

This clone was detected once. This chain links TRBV14 with TRBJ2-3; 10 positions agree with TRBD2. The CDR3 has 15 residues. Unmatched junction bases numbered 6, after V lost 5 bases and J lost 4 bases. Germline V gene sequence: CDR1 SGHDN, CDR2 FVKESK. The CDR3 sequence: CASSELAGLADTQYF. The CDR3 DNA is TGTGCCAGCAGCGAACTAGCGGGGCTCGCAGATACGCAGTATTTT.

The rearrangement uses TRBV6-1 and TRBJ2-1, with TRBD2 matching 9 bases. Germline CDR1 and CDR2: MNHNS and SASEGT. V shed 1 base and J 0 bases; nucleotides not matched to a gene: 4. The CDR3 is 17 residues long. CDR3 sequence: CASSEVSGGTSYNEQFF. The CDR3 DNA reads TGTGCCAGCAGTGAAGTCAGCGGGGGGACCTCCTACAATGAGCAGTTCTTC.

The genes are TRBV7-9 and TRBJ1-5; 8 bases map to TRBD1. This CDR3 has 15 amino acids. Germline V lookup: CDR1 SEHNR, CDR2 FQNEAQ (reference sequence). J was trimmed by 3 bases and V by 4 bases; bases with no gene match: 5. This chain's CDR3 is CASSSTGGTNQPQHF. CDR3 nucleotides: TGTGCCAGCAGCTCTACAGGGGGGACCAATCAGCCCCAGCATTTT.

This clone was counted only a few times. The V gene is TRBV7-3, the J gene TRBJ2-2; possibly TRBD1 for D (7 bases). CDR1 SGHTA and CDR2 FQGTGA come from the germline V gene. The CDR3 runs 14 residues. The V end lost 4 bases, the J end lost 6 bases, and 12 bases lay between the germline ends. CDR3 nucleotides: TGTGCCAGCAGCTCAGGGGGGCGCCCCGGGGAGCTGTTTTTT. It codes for CASSSGGRPGELFF.